These 9 T cell receptor beta chains were all obtained from the same sample, sequenced in a study of T-cell memory formation after mild COVID-19 (dated by TCRdb to the early 2020s). Receptor amplification or capture employed 5' RACE. The data were produced on an Illumina NovaSeq 6000. TCRdb itself trimmed the public reads at Q25 with fastp, ran MiXCR and retained productive beta chains. Every CDR3 protein is listed once, alongside the most common genes and DNA of its rows. This sample comprises 200,000 to 300,000 distinct CDR3 sequences, roughly a sixth of them detected only once. The ten biggest clones cover around 20% of the sample. The source material was PBMCs or a T cell subset sorted from them (not recorded which). These receptors were collected from a man younger than 30 who had mild COVID-19 (a few samples of this study predate the infection). The sample titles of this study are shuffled in the database, so cell type and time point are left out; the donor was told from shared clones.

The rearrangement links TRBV6-1 to TRBJ1-2; a possible D gene is TRBD1 (5 bases). This CDR3 contains 13 residues. V lost 7 bases, J lost 0 bases, and 9 bases lay in between. Per germline, CDR1 MNHNS and CDR2 SASEGT. CDR3 sequence (DNA): TGTGCCAGCAATTACAGGTCTAACTATGGCTACACCTTC. The encoded protein is CASNYRSNYGYTF.

J is TRBJ2-4 and V is TRBV12-3 or TRBV12-4, with D unresolved. V was clipped by 6 bases and J by 8 bases, with 17 bases between them. The CDR3 has 14 residues. The DNA for the CDR3 is TGTGCCAGCAGCCAAACCGCAGCTGTTGACATTCAGTACTTC. As protein: CASSQTAAVDIQYF.

The chain couples TRBV6-5 to TRBJ1-5; D remains ambiguous. There are 15 residues in the CDR3. Germline V gene lookup returns CDR1 MNHEY and CDR2 SVGAGI. V was trimmed by 0 bases and J by 4 bases, leaving 10 bases between them. The CDR3 sequence: CASSYSTTGNQPQHF. CDR3 DNA: TGTGCCAGCAGTTACTCGACGACTGGGAATCAGCCCCAGCATTTT.

This clonotype was recorded a few times. V usage is TRBV6-1 and J usage is TRBJ1-5; 10 bases align to TRBD1. Trimming cost V 4 bases and J 8 bases; bases outside gene matches: 8. CDR3 length: 15 residues. From germline, CDR1 is MNHNS and CDR2 SASEGT. CDR3 DNA sequence: TGTGCCAGCAGTGTAGCGGACAGGGGGTTTGAGCCCCAGCATTTT. Protein: CASSVADRGFEPQHF.

This clonotype was seen a handful of times. The genes are TRBV6-2 or TRBV6-3 and TRBJ2-7, with D perhaps TRBD1 (5 bases). Germline assignment: CDR1 MNHEY and CDR2 SVGEGT. CDR3 length equals 15 residues. V dropped 3 bases and J dropped 2 bases, with 14 bases sitting between them. In DNA form, the CDR3 reads TGTGCCAGCAGTTATAGGGGAACGGCAACCTACGAGCAGTACGTC. It translates to CASSYRGTATYEQYV.

This clonotype turned up a few times. The J gene is TRBJ1-1, the V gene TRBV4-3; 9 positions agree with TRBD1. The CDR3 is 16 amino acids. Germline CDR1 LGHNA, CDR2 YSLEER. The junction had 5 bases not matched to a gene; V was cut back by 3 bases and J by 0 bases. CDR3 region: CASSHRTGDMNTEAFF. CDR3 DNA: TGCGCCAGCAGCCATAGGACAGGGGACATGAACACTGAAGCTTTCTTT.

The genes are TRBV5-1 and TRBJ2-4; 7 bases line up with TRBD1. Trimming took 3 bases from V and 10 from J; bases not matched to a gene: 10. The CDR3 contains 14 residues. CDR1 is SGHRS and CDR2 is YFSETQ in the germline V gene. The chain's CDR3 is CASSSGTEGEIQYF. The CDR3 DNA follows: TGCGCCAGCAGCTCCGGGACAGAGGGAGAAATTCAGTACTTC.

The gene calls are TRBV5-1 and TRBJ2-5; 7 nucleotides line up with TRBD1. Trimming at V came to 0 bases and at J to 6 bases, leaving 8 bases not matched to a gene. Germline V gives CDR1 SGHRS, CDR2 YFSETQ. The CDR3 spans 15 residues. The DNA of the CDR3 is TGCGCCAGCAGCTTGGATGAGGGGGCCGGGAAGACCCAGTACTTC. This encodes CASSLDEGAGKTQYF.

The chain carries TRBV3-1 and TRBJ2-7, with D perhaps given as TRBD1 or TRBD2 (6 bases each). The CDR3 length is 14 residues. With 0 bases removed from V and 2 bases from J, the gap between germline ends came to 8 bases. Germline-derived CDR1 and CDR2 are LGHDT and YNNKEL (reference sequence). CDR3 coding DNA: TGTGCCAGCAGCCAAGAAGGGGGGACCTACGAGCAGTACTTC. It specifies CASSQEGGTYEQYF.